This T cell receptor beta chain originates from a study of cytomegalovirus exposure and HLA in healthy donors. This clone was recorded a few times. Its antigen is not known. The method was immunoSEQ multiplex PCR; TCRdb's version includes in-frame clones alone and lacks a portion of them. The table lists 95,000 to 120,000 clones, under 85% of them singletons, with around 2.7% in the top ten. CDR1 and CDR2 (germline): SGHVS, FNYEAQ. Trimming pared 2 bases from V and 3 bases from J, leaving 10 bases between. This CDR3 region has 15 residues. Regarding the study as a whole: According to a subsequent analysis, TCR clusters identified in the first cohort showed a tendency to co-occur across the 100 to 150 validation repertoires.

Sequenced material: PBMCs. The V call is TRBV7-6, the J call TRBJ2-2; D not certain. This receptor was identified in a woman between 18 and 29 years old in good health and CMV-seronegative. The CDR3: CASSLLRVDTGELFF. The DNA for the CDR3 is TGTGCCAGCAGCTTACTCCGGGTGGACACCGGGGAGCTGTTTTTT.